Listed here are 20 T cell receptor beta chains from one sample, sequenced in a study of cytomegalovirus exposure and HLA in healthy donors. 13 Jbeta primers and 60 Vbeta primers were used for the PCR. Assay: immunoSEQ multiplex PCR; the TCRdb copy retains only in-frame clones and omits some. The data show 99,000 or so clones, 70% to 75% seen once. The sequenced material came from PBMCs. The receptors come from a man aged 35 to 55 in good health and CMV-seronegative.

This clone was seen only a few times. V usage is TRBV21-1 and J usage is TRBJ2-3; TRBD2 was called by the table and not checked on the DNA. TRBV21-1 is tagged as a pseudogene. This CDR3 spans 13 amino acids. CDR3 residues: CASSNGGKDTQYF. The CDR3 DNA sequence: TGTGCCAGCAGCAACGGGGGAAAGGATACGCAGTATTTT.

The chain joins TRBV10-1 to TRBJ2-7; D possibly corresponds to TRBD1 (5 bases). Germline loops: CDR1 WNHNN, CDR2 SYGVQD (reference sequence). Trimming removed 0 bases at V and 4 bases at J, with 10 bases between. The CDR3 is 14 residues long. The CDR3 sequence is CASSESETAYEQYF. The DNA of the CDR3 is TGCGCCAGCAGTGAGTCCGAGACAGCGTACGAGCAGTACTTC.

The genes are TRBV7-8 and TRBJ2-7; 8 bases fit TRBD1. CDR1 and CDR2 from the germline V gene are SGHVS and FQNEAQ. V shed 5 bases, J shed 2 bases, and the junction held 2 bases outside the gene matches. This CDR3 contains 13 residues. The CDR3 spells CASSADRAYEQYF. The CDR3 nucleotides are TGTGCCAGCAGCGCGGACAGGGCCTACGAGCAGTACTTC.

The V gene is TRBV5-1, the J gene TRBJ2-1; TRBD2 matches at 10 bases. Germline CDR1 SGHRS, CDR2 YFSETQ. The length of the CDR3 is 16 residues. With 1 base clipped from V and 9 bases from J, the junction kept 10 bases outside the gene matches. CDR3 in amino acids: CASSLPPSGSGVEQFF. In nucleotides, the CDR3 is TGCGCCAGCAGCTTGCCCCCTAGCGGGAGCGGAGTTGAGCAGTTCTTC.

V is TRBV7-2 and J is TRBJ2-6; TRBD2 agrees at 10 bases. The germline gives CDR1 SGHTA, CDR2 FQGNSA. Germline trimming cut 4 bases from V and 1 base from J; bases unmatched to any gene: 7. The length of the CDR3 is 18 residues. The CDR3 DNA reads as TGTGCCAGCAGCTCTAGCGGGGGCCACCTTTCTGGGGCCAACGTCCTGACTTTC. Protein product: CASSSSGGHLSGANVLTF. Drawing the rest from reference TRBV7-2 and TRBJ2-6, the complete variable domain is GAGVSQSPSNKVTEKGKDVELRCDPISGHTALYWYRQSLGQGLEFLIYFQGNSAPDKSGLPSDRFSAERTGGSVSTLTIQRTQQEDSAVYLCASSSSGGHLSGANVLTFGAGSRLTVL.

The chain links TRBV5-6 to TRBJ2-3; 10 bases are a match to TRBD1. Germline assignment: CDR1 SGHDT and CDR2 YYEEEE. V was clipped by 6 bases and J by 5 bases; unmatched bases: 3. The CDR3 loop spans 13 amino acids. The CDR3: CASKRTGGDTQYF. The CDR3 DNA follows: TGTGCCAGCAAAAGGACAGGGGGAGATACGCAGTATTTT.

The chain recombines TRBV10-3 with TRBJ1-3; no reliable D call. V lost 2 bases and J 4 bases, leaving 15 bases between the germline ends. Looked up from germline, CDR1 is ENHRY and CDR2 is SYGVKD. The CDR3 covers 16 residues. CDR3 DNA: TGTGCCATCAGTGAGAGTCCCCCGGGGTCCGGAAACACCATATATTTT. Translating gives CAISESPPGSGNTIYF.

The genes are TRBV2 and TRBJ1-5; 9 bases map to TRBD1. With 7 bases clipped from V and 8 bases from J, the junction kept 18 bases outside the gene matches. Looked up from germline, CDR1 is SNHLY and CDR2 is FYNNEI. The CDR3 has 17 residues. The CDR3 reads CASTPPRTGVIEKPQHF. As DNA, the CDR3 is TGTGCCAGCACCCCGCCCCGGACAGGGGTCATAGAAAAGCCCCAGCATTTT.

In its sample, this clone was seen a few times. The chain is built from TRBV27 and TRBJ2-3; the D gene is possibly TRBD2 (5 bases). This CDR3 is 11 amino acids long. With 6 bases removed from V and 11 bases from J, the gap between germline ends came to 12 bases. The germline gives CDR1 MNHEY, CDR2 SMNVEV (reference sequence). The CDR3 DNA reads TGTGCCAGCAGCCCCGGGGTCAGGCAGTATTTT. Translation: CASSPGVRQYF.

This chain links TRBV28 with TRBJ2-7, with 9 bases identical to TRBD1. The J segment lost 2 bases and the V segment lost 7 bases, leaving 12 bases of the junction unmatched. The CDR3 is made up of 16 amino acids. Germline lookup yields CDR1 MDHEN and CDR2 SYDVKM. The CDR3 nucleotides are TGTGCCAGCACCCATGGGGGACAGGGATACCCCTACGAGCAGTACTTC. Protein product: CASTHGGQGYPYEQYF. The full variable domain, rest sourced from reference TRBV28 and TRBJ2-7, is DVKVTQSSRYLVKRTGEKVFLECVQDMDHENMFWYRQDPGLGLRLIYFSYDVKMKEKGDIPEGYSVSREKKERFSLILESASTNQTSMYLCASTHGGQGYPYEQYFGPGTRLTVT.

V gene TRBV27 combines with J gene TRBJ1-5, with 7 positions matching TRBD1. With 0 bases clipped from V and 2 bases from J, the junction kept 4 bases outside the gene matches. The germline gives CDR1 MNHEY, CDR2 SMNVEV (reference sequence). This CDR3 is built from 16 residues. CDR3 coding DNA: TGTGCCAGCAGTTTATCGAAGGGGGCCCGCAATCAGCCCCAGCATTTT. It encodes CASSLSKGARNQPQHF.

The genes are TRBV7-3 and TRBJ2-1; 10 nucleotides agree with TRBD1. J lost 4 bases, V lost 0 bases, and 6 bases had no gene match. Germline V CDR1 and CDR2: SGHTA, FQGTGA. This CDR3 spans 17 amino acids. This CDR3 is CASSLTVTGQGYNEQFF. The CDR3 DNA follows: TGTGCCAGCAGCTTAACTGTTACGGGACAGGGGTACAATGAGCAGTTCTTC.

CDR3: CASLLLEETQYF. CDR3 DNA: TGTGCCAGCCTACTTCTGGAAGAGACCCAGTACTTC. V gene TRBV2 combines with J gene TRBJ2-5; no reliable D call. The germline CDR1 and CDR2 sequences are SNHLY and FYNNEI. This CDR3 is built from 12 residues. Deletions cut 8 bases from V and 3 bases from J, with 10 bases between.

Only a few counts were recorded for this clone. The chain employs TRBV15 and TRBJ1-1; D remains unclear. The CDR3 length is 14 residues. Germline-derived CDR1 and CDR2 are LNHNV and YYDKDF (reference sequence). V dropped 0 bases and J dropped 1 base, with 6 bases sitting between them. The CDR3 sequence: CATSRDSWNTEAFF. The CDR3 DNA sequence: TGTGCCACCAGCAGAGATAGTTGGAACACTGAAGCTTTCTTT.

The chain links TRBV6-1 to TRBJ2-7, with D possibly TRBD2 on 6 matching bases. Germline V gives CDR1 MNHNS, CDR2 SASEGT. The length of the CDR3 is 15 residues. Trimming cost V 4 bases and J 3 bases, with 16 bases left between them. In DNA form, the CDR3 reads TGTGCCAGCAGTGGAACTAGCCCGACGTTCTACGAGCAGTACTTC. Residues: CASSGTSPTFYEQYF.

The chain uses TRBV18 and TRBJ1-4; possibly TRBD1 for D (5 bases). Germline assignment: CDR1 KGHSH and CDR2 LQKENI. This CDR3 has 13 amino acids. V was pared by 4 bases and J by 8 bases, with 11 bases between. The DNA for the CDR3 is TGTGCCAGCTCACTAGGAAGGGGAGAAAAACTGTTTTTT. It specifies CASSLGRGEKLFF.

The V and J genes are TRBV29-1 and TRBJ2-3; TRBD2 aligns across 7 bases. Germline V gene data show CDR1 as SQVTM and CDR2 as ANQGSEA. With 8 bases clipped from V and 0 bases from J, the junction kept 11 bases outside the gene matches. The length of the CDR3 is 15 residues. The CDR3 reads CSLRAGLTSTDTQYF. CDR3 DNA sequence: TGCAGCCTACGCGCGGGACTAACTAGCACAGATACGCAGTATTTT.

The J gene is TRBJ2-1, the V gene TRBV5-1; 8 nucleotides match TRBD2. J was trimmed by 8 bases and V by 4 bases; bases with no gene match: 5. The CDR3 length is 13 residues. The V gene's germline CDR1 is SGHRS and CDR2 YFSETQ. The CDR3 is CASSAGGWDEQFF. In DNA, the CDR3 is TGCGCCAGCAGCGCGGGGGGTTGGGATGAGCAGTTCTTC.

This chain uses TRBV7-2 with TRBJ1-1; D might be TRBD1 (6 bases). The V and J ends lost 5 bases and 4 bases respectively, with 14 bases between them. Germline lookup yields CDR1 SGHTA and CDR2 FQGNSA. CDR3 length: 14 amino acids. The CDR3, as DNA: TGTGCCAGCAGCGCCCAGGGGCGAAGCACTGAAGCTTTCTTT. Translation: CASSAQGRSTEAFF.

The table lists this clone with a count of one. CDR3 DNA: TGTGCCAGCAGTGCGGACAGGGGATTTCAAGAGACCCAGTACTTC. It codes for CASSADRGFQETQYF. This sequence joins TRBV9 and TRBJ2-5; 9 bases agree with TRBD1. This CDR3 spans 15 amino acids. In germline, CDR1 is SGDLS, CDR2 YYNGEE. J gave up 2 bases and V 5 bases, and 7 bases lay outside the gene matches.